The next 18 T cell receptor beta chains were all read from a single sample in a study of neurological immune-mediated disorders. TCRdb recomputed calls from the 5' RACE reads with MiXCR, one row per CDR3 protein. The top ten clones hold more than 13% of a sample with more than 40,000 distinct CDR3 sequences, 3% to 3.5% of them seen once. Sequencing used PBMCs. The origin of the receptors is a woman aged 45 to 65 with multiple sclerosis.

This clonotype came up many times. The chain links TRBV11-2 to TRBJ2-2; no reliable D call. The CDR3 covers 13 residues. Germline V gene data show CDR1 as SGHAT and CDR2 as FQNNGV. The V gene lost 2 bases and the J gene lost 6 bases, with 7 bases spanning the gap. The CDR3 DNA is TGTGCCAGCAGCTTATACGAAGCCGGGGAGCTGTTTTTT. Residues: CASSLYEAGELFF.

This clonotype was picked up many times. The chain combines TRBV7-9 with TRBJ1-2; the D is unclear. The CDR3 spans 20 residues. V was cut by 1 base and J by 5 bases, with 29 bases left in between. Germline CDR1 is SEHNR and CDR2 is FQNEAQ (reference sequence). This chain's CDR3 is CASSLGGKGGGLTATYGYTF. CDR3 nucleotides: TGTGCCAGCAGCTTAGGAGGCAAAGGAGGAGGGCTGACTGCGACTTATGGCTACACCTTC.

The sample holds many counts of this clonotype. The chain has TRBV20-1 and TRBJ2-3, with D unclear. This CDR3 has 13 residues. Deletions cut 4 bases from V and 0 bases from J, with 8 bases between. From germline, CDR1 is DFQATT and CDR2 SNEGSKA (reference sequence). The CDR3 reads CSATAVSTDTQYF. Written as DNA, the CDR3 is TGCAGTGCTACCGCCGTAAGCACAGATACGCAGTATTTT.

With respect to this clonotype: This sequence may be a read error, since a much larger clone differs from it by one base. The rearrangement joins TRBV5-1 to TRBJ2-6; no clear D. This CDR3 is 15 amino acids long. The V end was cut by 4 bases, the J end by 0 bases, with 8 bases between. Germline V gives CDR1 SGHRS, CDR2 YFSETQ. CDR3 sequence reads: CASSAQSSGANVLTF. Here the CDR3 DNA reads TGCGCCAGCAGCGCCCAGAGCTCTGGGGCCAACGTCCTGACTTTC.

This clonotype occurred many times. This sequence joins TRBV20-1 and TRBJ1-1; D possibly corresponds to TRBD1 (6 bases). Trimming left V 5 bases short and J 7 bases short, with 20 bases between. There are 14 residues in the CDR3. Per the germline V gene, CDR1 is DFQATT and CDR2 is SNEGSKA (reference sequence). This CDR3 reads CSAPTGTLGLEAFF. CDR3 in DNA: TGCAGTGCTCCCACCGGGACACTGGGACTTGAAGCTTTCTTT.

This clonotype was counted many times. This chain uses TRBV6-5 with TRBJ1-4; unclear D gene. This CDR3 is 13 amino acids long. Deletions cut 6 bases from V and 6 bases from J, with 11 bases between. Germline CDR1 reads MNHEY; CDR2 reads SVGAGI. The CDR3, as DNA: TGTGCCAGCAGCCGGGAGTCGGATGAAAAACTGTTTTTT. It translates to CASSRESDEKLFF.

Ten or more counts support this clonotype. The chain couples TRBV7-6 to TRBJ1-4; no definite D call. Germline V gives CDR1 SGHVS, CDR2 FNYEAQ. Trimming left V 0 bases short and J 5 bases short, with 7 bases between. The CDR3 totals 14 residues. The CDR3 is CASSLAGNNEKLFF. The DNA for the CDR3 is TGTGCCAGCAGCTTAGCGGGGAACAATGAAAAACTGTTTTTT. Combining the CDR3 with reference TRBV7-6 and TRBJ1-4 gives the whole variable domain GAGVSQSPRYKVTKRGQDVALRCDPISGHVSLYWYRQALGQGPEFLTYFNYEAQQDKSGLPNDRFSAERPEGSISTLTIQRTEQRDSAMYRCASSLAGNNEKLFFGSGTQLSVL.

This clonotype has a count of ten or more. The rearrangement joins TRBV7-8 to TRBJ2-2; D possibly corresponds to TRBD1 (6 bases). The germline CDR1 and CDR2 sequences are SGHVS and FQNEAQ. There are 14 residues in the CDR3. V was shortened by 6 bases and J by 7 bases, with 15 bases between the two germline ends. The chain's CDR3 is CASRTGGLSGELFF. The CDR3 region has the DNA TGTGCCAGCAGGACAGGCGGTTTGAGCGGGGAGCTGTTTTTT.

This clonotype was observed at least ten times. The chain employs TRBV29-1 and TRBJ1-4; maybe TRBD1 (5 bases). The CDR3 is 16 amino acids. Trimming pared 3 bases from V and 6 bases from J, leaving 20 bases between. Germline V gene sequence: CDR1 SQVTM, CDR2 ANQGSEA. CDR3 in DNA: TGCAGCGTTGATACCGGGACTCCAGAGGGACATGAAAAACTGTTTTTT. This gives the protein CSVDTGTPEGHEKLFF.

This clonotype was recorded many times. The chain recombines TRBV20-1 with TRBJ2-7; 11 bases agree with TRBD2. After removal of 4 bases from V and 2 bases from J, the junction contained 4 bases not matched to a gene. The CDR3 is made up of 14 amino acids. CDR1 DFQATT and CDR2 SNEGSKA come from the germline V gene (reference sequence). For the CDR3, the DNA is TGCAGTGCTATCAAGACTAGCGGGACCTACGAGCAGTACTTC. Translation: CSAIKTSGTYEQYF.

In this sample, this clonotype turned up many times. The chain employs TRBV20-1 and TRBJ2-7; perhaps TRBD2 as D (5 bases). CDR1 is DFQATT, CDR2 SNEGSKA, per germline (reference sequence). There are 12 residues in the CDR3. Trimming took off 6 bases at V and 5 bases at J, with 14 bases between the two ends. The CDR3 sequence: CSALMAGHEQYF. Written as DNA, the CDR3 is TGCAGTGCCCTGATGGCGGGTCACGAGCAGTACTTC.

This clonotype has a count of ten or more. J is TRBJ2-5 and V is TRBV29-1; D unclear. CDR1 and CDR2 (germline): SQVTM, ANQGSEA. Trimming removed 7 bases from V and 6 bases from J, with 15 bases in between. The CDR3 contains 12 residues. The CDR3 region has the DNA TGCAGCGCAGAACTGGGGATGCAGACCCAGTACTTC. This gives the protein CSAELGMQTQYF.

Ten or more counts support this clonotype. The chain has TRBV20-1 and TRBJ1-1, with 12 positions matching TRBD1. J lost 5 bases, V lost 6 bases, and 13 bases had no gene match. This CDR3 has 16 residues. CDR1 and CDR2 (germline): DFQATT, SNEGSKA (reference sequence). CDR3 protein: CSARDRGHGLGTEAFF. The CDR3, as DNA: TGCAGTGCCCGGGACAGGGGGCACGGATTGGGTACTGAAGCTTTCTTT.

This clonotype was detected ten times or more. J is TRBJ2-3 and V is TRBV5-1, with 16 bases lining up with TRBD2. Germline-derived CDR1 and CDR2 are SGHRS and YFSETQ. This CDR3 spans 17 amino acids. V gave up 3 bases and J gave up 2 bases; unmatched junction bases: 3. The CDR3 DNA is TGCGCCAGCAGCTCCGGGACTAGCGGGAGGGCCACAGATACGCAGTATTTT. This encodes CASSSGTSGRATDTQYF. The variable domain in full, with the rest retrieved from reference TRBV5-1 and TRBJ2-3, is KAGVTQTPRYLIKTRGQQVTLSCSPISGHRSVSWYQQTPGQGLQFLFEYFSETQRNKGNFPGRFSGRQFSNSRSEMNVSTLELGDSALYLCASSSGTSGRATDTQYFGPGTRLTVL.

This clonotype was seen ten or more times. This rearrangement joins TRBV4-1 to TRBJ1-3; D is perhaps TRBD1 (5 bases). V gave up 6 bases and J gave up 3 bases, with 9 bases separating them. This CDR3 region has 13 residues. From germline, CDR1 is MGHRA and CDR2 YSYEKL. The CDR3 coding sequence is TGCGCCAGCAGACCCAGGGATGGAAACACCATATATTTT. Translation: CASRPRDGNTIYF.

This clonotype was observed at least ten times. In DNA, the CDR3 is TGCGCCAGCAGCGGAAAATACGAGCAGTACGTC. Its translation is CASSGKYEQYV. This chain joins TRBV5-1 and TRBJ2-7; no reliable D call. Germline CDR1 is SGHRS and CDR2 is YFSETQ. V gave up 4 bases and J gave up 4 bases, with 6 bases separating them. The CDR3 loop spans 11 amino acids.

This clonotype was picked up many times. V and J are TRBV4-2 and TRBJ2-5; no firm D call. The CDR3 contains 11 residues. Germline V lookup: CDR1 LGHNA, CDR2 YNFKEQ. V was pared by 3 bases and J by 3 bases, with 2 bases between. The DNA of the CDR3 is TGTGCCAGCAGCCACAAAGAGACCCAGTACTTC. It is translated as CASSHKETQYF.

This clonotype was seen repeatedly, ten times or more. The junction departs from germline at one end; a sequencing error may be responsible. The rearrangement joins TRBV20-1 to TRBJ2-1, with D maybe TRBD1 (6 bases). CDR1 is DFQATT, CDR2 SNEGSKA, per germline (reference sequence). This CDR3 is 16 amino acids long. CDR3 coding DNA: TGCAGTGCCAGAGGAACAGGGTCGAGCTCCTACAATGAGCAGTTCTTC. This translates into CSARGTGSSSYNEQFF.